Listed below are T cell receptor beta chains from one sample, sequenced in a study of memory CD4+ T cells and cytomegalovirus serostatus. The data were produced by immunoSEQ multiplex PCR, yet TCRdb's version contains in-frame clones alone and is incomplete. The sample records 48,000 or so clones, around 80% being singletons. Input material: memory CD4+ T cells from blood. These receptors were obtained from an adult in good health and CMV-seronegative. Both conserved end residues are part of each CDR3.

>TRBJ1-3|12|TRBV30
CAWDSSGNTIYF
>TRBJ1-2|13|TRBV13
CASSGNRAQDYTF
>TRBJ2-3|16|TRBV27
CASGRQGGGHTDTQYF
>TRBJ2-5|15|TRBV19
CASSSRQTYQETQYF
>TRBJ2-1|14|TRBV5-1
CASRGTSGRNEQFF
>TRBJ2-1|14|TRBV28
CASSWGGATNEQFF
>TRBJ1-1|14|TRBV2
CASSAARGATEAFF
>TRBJ1-4|11|TRBV5-6
CATTGTAGPLF
>TRBJ1-5|13|TRBV2
CASRKEASQPQHF
>TRBJ2-3|13|TRBV9
CASSVGPPDTQYF
>TRBJ1-6|15|TRBV11-1
CASSLKGARNSPLHF
>TRBJ1-2|13|TRBV27
CASSLPDRSGYTF
>TRBJ2-5|14|TRBV14
CASSPTSSGETQYF
>TRBJ2-7|16|TRBV7-8
CASSEPRGEWTRGQYF
>TRBJ1-5|15|TRBV29-1
CSVEGGSLSNQPQHF
>TRBJ2-2|15|TRBV6-6
CASTKHPQDTGELFF
>TRBJ2-2|15|TRBV5-1
CASSLGITNTGELFF
>TRBJ1-1|15|TRBV21-1
CASSNGSGGNTEAFF
>TRBJ1-2|13|TRBV5-1
CASSYTGTGGYTF
>TRBJ1-3|12|TRBV2
CASSALGNTIYF
>TRBJ1-3|15|TRBV6-1
CASYELGYSGNTIYF
>TRBJ2-1|14|TRBV30
CACPTSGYYNEQFF
>TRBJ1-2|15|TRBV19
CASSIPTGIRYGYTF
>TRBJ2-2|14|TRBV19
CASMAGWDTGELFF
>TRBJ2-3|13|TRBV10-3
CAISGTSTDTQYF
>TRBJ1-3|13|TRBV6-5
CASSMKTGNTIYF
>TRBJ2-7|12|TRBV28
CASSRQDYEQYF
>TRBJ1-5|13|TRBV2
CASSDRADQPQHF
>TRBJ1-1|15|TRBV5-1
CASSLGGGQNTEAFF
>TRBJ1-5|15|TRBV6-1
CASTTRQGGNQPQHF
>TRBJ2-5|13|TRBV28
CASSPPSLETQYF
>TRBJ2-1|13|TRBV13
CASSRNKPQEQFF
>TRBJ2-7|15|TRBV4-1
CASSQGRAGGPEQYF
>TRBJ1-1|16|TRBV14
CASSQDLGVMNTEAFF
>TRBJ2-3|15|TRBV15
CATSRGGQYTDTQYF
>TRBJ1-1|15|TRBV7-9
CASSFGTGKNTEAFF
>TRBJ1-2|13|TRBV27
CASSRQGAYGYTF
>TRBJ1-1|13|TRBV5-4
CASSWGRNTEAFF
>TRBJ1-1|13|TRBV7-6
CASSSGRGTEAFF
>TRBJ1-3|15|TRBV7-9
CASSLEASSGNTIYF
>TRBJ2-5|17|TRBV5-4
CASSLDLLAGVRETQYF
>TRBJ1-6|14|TRBV19
CASMQSSYNSPLHF
>TRBJ1-5|16|TRBV28
CASSFGASGGRQPQHF
>TRBJ2-3|16|TRBV5-1
CASSFQPEVGTDTQYF
>TRBJ2-6|18|TRBV7-9
CASSLVGTANSGANVLTF
>TRBJ1-2|13|TRBV6-5
CASSYSWGVGYTF
>TRBJ2-5|14|TRBV5-1
CASSQQVSQETQYF
>TRBJ2-5|17|TRBV7-8
CASSLARRARSGETQYF
>TRBJ1-6|13|TRBV9
CASSPTENSPLHF
>TRBJ2-6|17|TRBV5-1
CASSEPGQGSGANVLTF
>TRBJ2-6|13|TRBV5-1
CASMESGANVLTF
>TRBJ1-5|13|TRBV5-6
CASSLGGGRPQHF
>TRBJ2-4|17|TRBV18
CASSPPRSGEEKNIQYF
>TRBJ2-3|16|TRBV7-2
CASSTGTSSSTDTQYF
>TRBJ1-2|14|TRBV5-4
CASSSAGGNYGYTF
>TRBJ1-1|15|TRBV14
CASSDFGTANTEAFF
>TRBJ1-5|14|TRBV10-3
CAISETPHTWPQHF
>TRBJ2-7|13|TRBV21-1
CASRGMEGYEQYF